Listed here are 18 T cell receptor beta chains from one sample, sequenced in a study of T cell repertoires in cytomegalovirus infection. TCRdb ran MiXCR on the reads and lists one entry per CDR3 protein. The table records roughly 500,000 distinct CDR3 sequences, roughly a third of them present only once. Their antigens are not known. Sequenced material: cultured PBMCs, taken from culture after CMV antigen stimulation. The receptors stem from a human donor in good health (CMV status not recorded). Some clones in this sample may be carry-over from other donors' samples.

The rearrangement links TRBV7-4 to TRBJ1-1; the match to TRBD1 covers 11 bases. This CDR3 spans 13 amino acids. The ends lost 6 bases at V and 7 bases at J; junction bases unmatched: 4. Germline-derived CDR1 and CDR2 are SGHVT and SQSDAQ. CDR3 sequence: CASSRTGGFEAFF. The CDR3 region has the DNA TGTGCCAGCAGTCGGACAGGGGGCTTTGAAGCTTTCTTT.

The chain has TRBV6-8 and TRBJ1-1; D perhaps matches TRBD1 (5 bases). This CDR3 comprises 14 residues. CDR1 is MNHGY and CDR2 is SAAAGT in the germline V gene. The V gene lost 0 bases and the J gene lost 5 bases, with 10 bases spanning the gap. The CDR3 here is CASSYSLGETEAFF. The DNA for the CDR3 is TGTGCCAGCAGTTACTCCCTAGGGGAGACTGAAGCTTTCTTT.

This clonotype has ten or more counts. This CDR3 reads CASSFGALEAFF. DNA of the CDR3: TGTGCCAGCAGCTTCGGGGCTCTTGAAGCTTTCTTT. The chain couples TRBV7-9 to TRBJ1-1; D is perhaps TRBD1 (5 bases). Germline V CDR1 and CDR2: SEHNR, FQNEAQ (reference sequence). Trimming stripped 3 bases from V and 7 bases from J, with 9 bases between. The CDR3 is made up of 12 amino acids.

The chain joins TRBV18 to TRBJ2-7, with TRBD1 as a possible D gene (5 bases). Germline assignment: CDR1 KGHSH and CDR2 LQKENI. Trimming shortened V by 3 bases and J by 1 base, and 13 bases separated the two germline ends. The CDR3 is 15 residues long. The CDR3 nucleotides read TGTGCCAGCTCACCTCTGGCAGGGATTTCCTACGAGCAGTACTTC. It specifies CASSPLAGISYEQYF.

The J gene is TRBJ1-1, the V gene TRBV7-6; maybe TRBD1 (5 bases). The ends were cut back, 4 bases at V and 0 bases at J, with 9 bases in the middle. The CDR3 loop spans 14 amino acids. Germline V gene sequence: CDR1 SGHVS, CDR2 FNYEAQ. CDR3 coding DNA: TGTGCCAGCAGCTCGGACACAGTGAACACTGAAGCTTTCTTT. This sequence encodes CASSSDTVNTEAFF.

V and J are TRBV3-1 and TRBJ2-1; D gene uncertain. Germline-derived CDR1 and CDR2 are LGHDT and YNNKEL (reference sequence). The CDR3 is 15 residues long. The V gene lost 6 bases and the J gene lost 5 bases, with 17 bases spanning the gap. The CDR3, as DNA: TGTGCCAGCAGTCCTGGCTCCCCCAGAAACAATGAGCAGTTCTTC. This codes for CASSPGSPRNNEQFF.

The chain employs TRBV6-2 or TRBV6-3 and TRBJ1-2; D is possibly TRBD1 (6 bases). The V end was cut by 5 bases, the J end by 3 bases, with 10 bases between. Germline lookup yields CDR1 MNHEY and CDR2 SVGEGT. The CDR3 totals 13 residues. DNA for the CDR3: TGTGCCAGCAGTCATTGGACAGACTATGGCTACACCTTC. Translation: CASSHWTDYGYTF.

The chain carries TRBV18 and TRBJ1-2; 7 bases agree with TRBD1. With 1 base clipped from V and 4 bases from J, the junction kept 3 bases outside the gene matches. CDR1 is KGHSH, CDR2 LQKENI, per germline. The CDR3 runs 14 residues. In DNA, the CDR3 is TGTGCCAGCTCACCACAGGACAGGACCTATGGCTACACCTTC. It codes for CASSPQDRTYGYTF.

J is TRBJ1-1 and V is TRBV24-1; the match to TRBD1 covers 9 bases. The germline gives CDR1 KGHDR, CDR2 SFDVKD. This CDR3 has 14 residues. V was pared by 5 bases and J by 1 base, with 1 base of the junction left unmatched. The CDR3 nucleotides are TGTGCCACCAGTGGGGGACAGGGGAACACTGAAGCTTTCTTT. As protein: CATSGGQGNTEAFF.

This clonotype was detected a few times. CDR3 DNA sequence: TGCAGTGCTCCCGACAGCTATAATTCACCCCTCCACTTT. Amino acids: CSAPDSYNSPLHF. The chain is built from TRBV20-1 and TRBJ1-6; tentatively, D is TRBD1 (5 bases). CDR3 length: 13 amino acids. Germline values: CDR1 DFQATT, CDR2 SNEGSKA (reference sequence). The ends were cut back, 5 bases at V and 3 bases at J, with 8 bases in the middle.

The chain recombines TRBV7-9 with TRBJ1-1, with TRBD1 identical over 7 bases. After removal of 5 bases from V and 1 base from J, the junction contained 4 bases not matched to a gene. The length of the CDR3 is 14 residues. The V gene's germline CDR1 is SEHNR and CDR2 FQNEAQ (reference sequence). CDR3 sequence reads: CASSASGGNTEAFF. DNA for the CDR3: TGTGCCAGCAGCGCTTCAGGGGGGAACACTGAAGCTTTCTTT.

V is TRBV5-6 and J is TRBJ2-5; D ambiguous. This CDR3 is 11 amino acids long. Trimming stripped 3 bases from V and 4 bases from J, with 4 bases between. Germline CDR1 SGHDT, CDR2 YYEEEE. In nucleotides, the CDR3 is TGTGCCAGCAGCTGGAGAGAGACCCAGTACTTC. Translated: CASSWRETQYF.

The chain uses TRBV6-2 or TRBV6-3 and TRBJ2-1; D not resolved. V gave up 5 bases and J gave up 0 bases, with 11 bases separating them. The germline gives CDR1 MNHEY, CDR2 SVGEGT. The CDR3 is made up of 15 amino acids. CDR3 protein: CASSLLQSSYNEQFF. In DNA, the CDR3 is TGTGCCAGCAGTCTCTTGCAGAGCTCCTACAATGAGCAGTTCTTC.

The J gene is TRBJ2-7, the V gene TRBV2, with 13 bases fitting TRBD2. Germline CDR1 is SNHLY and CDR2 is FYNNEI. V was clipped by 9 bases and J by 6 bases; unmatched bases: 5. This CDR3 region has 13 residues. The CDR3 coding sequence is TGTGCCAGTCCGGGACTAGCGGGACTCGAGCAGTACGTC. Residues: CASPGLAGLEQYV.

The chain has TRBV12-3 or TRBV12-4 and TRBJ1-1; tentatively, D is TRBD1 (5 bases). V was clipped by 5 bases and J by 0 bases, with 19 bases between them. This CDR3 is 17 amino acids long. The CDR3 coding sequence is TGTGCCAGCAGTCCTCGTCAGGGAACACCCGTGAACACTGAAGCTTTCTTT. Encoded protein: CASSPRQGTPVNTEAFF.

This clonotype showed up just once. This rearrangement joins TRBV9 to TRBJ1-2, with D unclear. This CDR3 is 19 amino acids long. Germline CDR1 reads SGDLS; CDR2 reads YYNGEE. V gave up 0 bases and J gave up 3 bases, with 24 bases separating them. CDR3 coding DNA: TGTGCCAGCAGCGTAGGTGTCGGCGGGTCGCGGTCCGGAGACTATGGCTACACCTTC. It translates to CASSVGVGGSRSGDYGYTF.

This clonotype was observed a handful of times. V is TRBV7-2 and J is TRBJ2-3, with 10 bases identical to TRBD2. Losses at the gene ends were 5 bases for V and 6 bases for J; bases not matched to a gene: 8. Germline V lookup: CDR1 SGHTA, CDR2 FQGNSA. This CDR3 spans 15 amino acids. The CDR3 sequence is CASSPRPSGSDTQYF. CDR3 sequence (DNA): TGTGCCAGCAGCCCCCGTCCTAGCGGGAGTGATACGCAGTATTTT. Complete variable domain (other parts from reference TRBV7-2 and TRBJ2-3): GAGVSQSPSNKVTEKGKDVELRCDPISGHTALYWYRQSLGQGLEFLIYFQGNSAPDKSGLPSDRFSAERTGGSVSTLTIQRTQQEDSAVYLCASSPRPSGSDTQYFGPGTRLTVL.

The chain links TRBV27 to TRBJ2-7; D is ambiguous. Germline CDR1 MNHEY, CDR2 SMNVEV (reference sequence). The CDR3 runs to 14 residues. Trimming cost V 0 bases and J 0 bases, with 6 bases left between them. The CDR3 loop reads CASSLSWDSYEQYF. Here the CDR3 DNA reads TGTGCCAGCAGTTTATCGTGGGACTCCTACGAGCAGTACTTC.